This T cell receptor beta chain was sequenced for a study of shared clonotypes between healthy human individuals. Study outcomes and limitations: Among non-shared clonotypes, generation probabilities were lower than among those shared by all four donors.

With respect to this clone: Its antigen is unidentified.

Methods used by the authors: Junction-only immunoSEQ sequences carried no quality scores, so filtering differed. Using immunoSEQ multiplex PCR, the repertoire was profiled, and TCRdb retains in-frame clones only, with some absent. V, J and clone size reflect that table, while D and trimming were determined from the DNA. The repertoire holds approximately 640,000 clones, 55% to 75% seen once, with approximately 1.8% in the top ten. Germline V CDR1 and CDR2: MNHEY, SVGAGI. The CDR3 runs to 14 residues. Trimming removed 6 bases at V and 5 bases at J, with 15 bases between. Healthy HIV-negative adults with no recent acute infections or vaccinations were recruited as donors. Subsets obtained from CD4+ cells comprised CD45RA+ naive and CD45RA-negative memory cells.

The sequenced sample was memory CD4+ T cells sorted from blood. Described subset: CD45RA-negative fraction. The V gene is TRBV6-5, the J gene TRBJ2-3; tentative D call: TRBD1 (6 bases). This receptor was taken from a woman aged 30 to 39 in good health. The CDR3, as DNA: TGTGCCAGCAGCTACAGGGCCAGCGTAGATACGCAGTATTTT. Residues: CASSYRASVDTQYF.